This TCR beta chain was recorded in a study of T cell repertoires in cytomegalovirus infection. V gave up 3 bases and J gave up 3 bases, with 17 bases separating them. This CDR3 has 16 amino acids. Germline CDR1 reads MDHEN; CDR2 reads SYDVKM. Study-wide results and limits: In two of eight donors, the top clonotype was HLA-C-restricted CMV-specific.

This clonotype was observed a few times. What it recognizes is unknown. TCRdb re-called the reads through MiXCR, storing one row per CDR3 protein. The sample shows approximately 500,000 distinct CDR3 sequences, 10% to 12% of them seen only once. This clonotype was obtained from a human donor in good health (CMV status not recorded). Some clones in this sample may be carry-over from other donors' samples. The chain links TRBV28 to TRBJ1-1; tentative D call: TRBD1 (5 bases). The source material was PBMCs. DNA for the CDR3: TGTGCCAGCAGTTTCCGGGGCCCACTAAGGGACACTGAAGCTTTCTTT. This gives the protein CASSFRGPLRDTEAFF.